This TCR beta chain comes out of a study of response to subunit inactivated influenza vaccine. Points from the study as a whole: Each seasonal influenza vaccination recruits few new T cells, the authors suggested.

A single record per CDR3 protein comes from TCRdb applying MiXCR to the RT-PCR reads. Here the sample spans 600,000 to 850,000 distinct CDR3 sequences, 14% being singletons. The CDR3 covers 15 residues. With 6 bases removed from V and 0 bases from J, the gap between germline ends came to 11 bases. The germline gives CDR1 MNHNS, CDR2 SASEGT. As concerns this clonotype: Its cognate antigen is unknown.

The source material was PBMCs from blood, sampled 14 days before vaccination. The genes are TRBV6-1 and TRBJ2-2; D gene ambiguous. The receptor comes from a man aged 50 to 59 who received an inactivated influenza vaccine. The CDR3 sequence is CASRDGRTNTGELFF. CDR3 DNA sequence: TGTGCCAGCAGGGATGGCAGGACGAACACCGGGGAGCTGTTTTTT.